These 7 T cell receptor beta chains were all obtained from the same sample, sequenced in a study of glioma-infiltrating T cells. Amplification of TCR alpha and beta CDR3 regions from RNA used iRepertoire nested multiplex PCR. One entry per CDR3 protein, called by TCRdb with MiXCR from the multiplex PCR reads. The sample contains 17,000 or so distinct CDR3 sequences, 58% of which appear only once. The specimen sequenced was glioma tissue, nonneoplastic brain tissue, or PBMCs (not recorded which). Source of these receptors: a human donor with low-grade glioma or glioblastoma, undergoing nonglioma brain surgery, or in good health (not recorded which).

This clonotype has just a few counts. The chain has TRBV6-2 or TRBV6-3 and TRBJ2-5; TRBD2 might be the D (5 bases). Germline V gives CDR1 MNHEY, CDR2 SVGEGT. The germline V and J ends were trimmed by 0 bases and 7 bases, with 12 bases remaining between them. The CDR3 runs to 14 residues. The CDR3 DNA follows: TGTGCCAGCAGTTACTCTGCGGGTCCAGGGACCCAGTACTTC. Protein sequence: CASSYSAGPGTQYF.

This clonotype showed up just a few times. The chain combines TRBV27 with TRBJ1-1, with D hard to call. This CDR3 has 14 amino acids. Germline-derived CDR1 and CDR2 are MNHEY and SMNVEV (reference sequence). V lost 8 bases and J 5 bases, leaving 18 bases between the germline ends. DNA of the CDR3: TGTGCCAGCTTAGTTTGGGCGGGAGGGACTGAAGCTTTCTTT. It encodes CASLVWAGGTEAFF.

Only one count was recorded for this clonotype. The chain recombines TRBV6-1 with TRBJ2-3; 7 positions agree with TRBD1. V gave up 6 bases and J gave up 0 bases; unmatched junction bases: 3. The CDR3 is made up of 14 amino acids. Looked up from germline, CDR1 is MNHNS and CDR2 is SASEGT. The CDR3 sequence is CASRTGPSTDTQYF. CDR3 in DNA: TGTGCCAGCAGGACAGGGCCGAGCACAGATACGCAGTATTTT.

This chain uses TRBV28 with TRBJ2-5; maybe TRBD2 (5 bases). Looked up from germline, CDR1 is MDHEN and CDR2 is SYDVKM. The CDR3 contains 14 residues. Trimming stripped 2 bases from V and 0 bases from J, with 7 bases between. In DNA form, the CDR3 reads TGTGCCAGCAGTTTAGCCGGGAACCAAGAGACCCAGTACTTC. It translates to CASSLAGNQETQYF.

The V and J genes are TRBV27 and TRBJ2-3, with D tentatively TRBD2 (5 bases). Deletions cut 3 bases from V and 5 bases from J, with 12 bases between. This CDR3 contains 14 residues. Germline loops: CDR1 MNHEY, CDR2 SMNVEV (reference sequence). In DNA form, the CDR3 reads TGTGCCAGCAGTTTTCGAGGGAGTGAAGATACGCAGTATTTT. Translated: CASSFRGSEDTQYF.

The chain couples TRBV2 to TRBJ1-6, with D maybe TRBD1 (6 bases). The CDR3 is 14 residues long. Trimming cost V 6 bases and J 10 bases, with 16 bases left between them. The germline CDR1 and CDR2 sequences are SNHLY and FYNNEI. CDR3 in amino acids: CASRTDSRVSPLHF. The CDR3 DNA follows: TGTGCCAGCAGAACGGACAGTAGGGTCTCACCCCTCCACTTT. The full variable domain, its missing parts supplied by reference TRBV2 and TRBJ1-6, is EPEVTQTPSHQVTQMGQEVILRCVPISNHLYFYWYRQILGQKVEFLVSFYNNEISEKSEIFDDQFSVERPDGSNFTLKIRSTKLEDSAMYFCASRTDSRVSPLHFGNGTRLTVT.

The CDR3 DNA reads TGTGCCAGCAGCCAACCTGGACAGGGAGGAACTGAAGCTTTCTTT. Translating it yields CASSQPGQGGTEAFF. V is TRBV4-2 and J is TRBJ1-1; 8 bases fit TRBD1. The CDR3 extends over 15 amino acids. Unmatched junction bases numbered 7, after V lost 2 bases and J lost 5 bases. Germline V gene lookup returns CDR1 LGHNA and CDR2 YNFKEQ.